This entry describes one TCR beta chain. Responders that carried the CFSE label, 200,000 of them, were plated with 200,000 irradiated, violet-dye-labeled stimulator cells. Post-reaction sorting isolated proliferating CFSE-low CD3+CD4+ and CD3+CD8+ responders. The sample belongs to a study of graft-versus-host responses after intestinal transplantation. Whole-study findings and limits: Allograft clonal ratios (graft-versus-host to host-versus-graft) were high in patients who had graft-donor T cell macrochimerism.

The CDR3 is made up of 14 amino acids. Germline lookup yields CDR1 SGHTA and CDR2 FQGNSA. With 10 bases clipped from V and 6 bases from J, the junction kept 11 bases outside the gene matches. The data were produced by immunoSEQ multiplex PCR, yet TCRdb's version contains in-frame clones alone and is incomplete. In the table there are thousands of clones, about 30% of which are singletons. This chain joins TRBV7-2 and TRBJ2-1; 8 bases are a match to TRBD2. The origin of this receptor is a human patient who was an organ donor for intestinal transplantation. The source was alloreactive CD8+ T cells from a mixed lymphocyte reaction culture, collected before transplantation. Subset described: CFSE-low proliferating T cells sorted from approximately 6-day pre-transplant mixed lymphocyte reaction (GvH or HvG direction). The DNA for the CDR3 is TGTGCCACCCGCCGGACTAGCCGGGCCAATGAGCAGTTCTTC. It encodes CATRRTSRANEQFF.